This TCR beta chain was recovered during a study of beta chain features in type 1 diabetes. Study-level points and caveats: TCRB repertoires of naive, central memory and Treg cells appeared more similar among patients than among healthy donors.

There are a few counts of this clone. Antigen unknown. Germline V gives CDR1 SEHNR, CDR2 FQNEAQ (reference sequence). There are 16 residues in the CDR3. The V segment lost 5 bases and the J segment 9 bases; nucleotides outside the gene matches: 9. Of the isolated RNA, all was reverse transcribed, and so the sequenced material was expressed TCRB transcripts. Naive, central memory and regulatory T cell samples averaged approximately 3.6 million immunoSEQ reads each. The data were produced by immunoSEQ multiplex PCR, yet TCRdb's version contains in-frame clones alone and is incomplete. Of 850,000 to 900,000 clones listed, 17% are singletons.

This TCR was sampled from a young woman in good health. The specimen was naive CD4+ T cells from blood. The J gene is TRBJ2-4, the V gene TRBV7-9, with 14 bases fitting TRBD2. Here the CDR3 DNA reads TGTGCCAGCAGCCCGGGGACTAGCGGGAGTTCCGGCATTCAGTACTTC. Protein product: CASSPGTSGSSGIQYF.